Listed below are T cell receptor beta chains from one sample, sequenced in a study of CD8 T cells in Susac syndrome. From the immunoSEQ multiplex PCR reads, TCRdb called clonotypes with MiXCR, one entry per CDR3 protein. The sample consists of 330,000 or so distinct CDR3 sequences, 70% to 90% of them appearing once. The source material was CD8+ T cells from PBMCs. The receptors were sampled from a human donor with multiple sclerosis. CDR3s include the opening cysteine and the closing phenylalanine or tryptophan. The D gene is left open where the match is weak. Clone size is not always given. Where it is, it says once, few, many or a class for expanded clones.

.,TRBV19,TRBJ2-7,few,CASSPPSQDDEQYF,TGTGCCAGTAGCCCCCCCTCTCAGGACGACGAGCAGTACTTC
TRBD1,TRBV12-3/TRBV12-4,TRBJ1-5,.,CASSSSDRGSQPQHF,TGTGCCAGCAGTTCAAGTGACAGGGGAAGTCAGCCCCAGCATTTT
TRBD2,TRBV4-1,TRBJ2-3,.,CASSQSPWGEGDTQYF,TGCGCCAGCAGCCAATCCCCCTGGGGGGAGGGAGATACGCAGTATTTT
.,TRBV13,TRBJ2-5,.,CASSLVGVSETQYF,TGTGCCAGCAGCTTAGTAGGTGTTTCAGAGACCCAGTACTTC
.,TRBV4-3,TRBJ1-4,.,CASSFQDLTNEKLFF,TGCGCCAGCAGCTTCCAAGACCTAACTAATGAAAAACTGTTTTTT
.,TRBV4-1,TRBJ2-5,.,CASSLDLEETQYF,TGCGCCAGCAGCCTGGATTTAGAGGAGACCCAGTACTTC
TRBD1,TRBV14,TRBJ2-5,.,CASSHFSGGETQYF,TGTGCCAGCAGCCACTTTTCAGGGGGAGAGACCCAGTACTTC
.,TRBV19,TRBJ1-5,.,CASSNTVNQPQHF,TGTGCCAGTAGTAACACGGTCAATCAGCCCCAGCATTTT
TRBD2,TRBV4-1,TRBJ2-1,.,CASSQVGAGDSSYNEQFF,TGCGCCAGCAGCCAAGTCGGAGCGGGAGACAGCTCCTACAATGAGCAGTTCTTC
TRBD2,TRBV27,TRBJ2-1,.,CASSFGTRGVEQFF,TGTGCCAGCAGTTTCGGGACTAGGGGGGTGGAGCAGTTCTTC
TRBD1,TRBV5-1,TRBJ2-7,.,CASSLVTGEGEQYF,TGCGCCAGCAGCTTGGTCACAGGGGAAGGGGAGCAGTACTTC
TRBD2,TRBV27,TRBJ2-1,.,CASSWLLASNEQFF,TGTGCCAGCAGTTGGCTACTAGCGTCCAATGAGCAGTTCTTC
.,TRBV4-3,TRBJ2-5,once,CASSQVLRTQETQYF,TGCGCCAGCAGCCAAGTCCTTAGGACCCAAGAGACCCAGTACTTC
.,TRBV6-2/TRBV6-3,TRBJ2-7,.,CASSYSAFVSYEQYF,TGTGCCAGCAGTTACTCCGCGTTTGTAAGCTACGAGCAGTACTTC
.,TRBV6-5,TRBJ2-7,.,CASSSLVGGIVYEQYF,TGTGCCAGCAGTTCCCTAGTAGGAGGGATTGTCTACGAGCAGTACTTC